The next 32 T cell receptor beta chains were all read from a single sample in a study of blood T cell dynamics during melanoma immunotherapy. Time point: week 3, after first cycle of checkpoint inhibitor. Repertoires were generated with immunoSEQ multiplex PCR, while TCRdb's copy carries only in-frame clones and drops some. The table has around 5,000 clones, 80% to 85% seen once. Sequencing was performed on blood, taken from a patient treated with checkpoint blockade. The receptors were sampled from a human donor with melanoma.

The CDR3 sequence: CASSGGTSYRMNTEAFF. CDR3 DNA sequence: TGTGCCAGCAGCGGGGGGACGTCATACAGGATGAACACTGAAGCTTTCTTT. The V call is TRBV9, the J call TRBJ1-1, with a possible D match to TRBD1 (5 bases). Between the trimmed V and J ends, which lost 3 bases and 0 bases, there was a span of 18 bases. The CDR3 length is 17 residues. CDR1 is SGDLS, CDR2 YYNGEE, per germline.

This clone has more than one count but fewer than ten. The chain has TRBV19 and TRBJ1-2, with D perhaps matching TRBD1 (5 bases). This CDR3 has 15 amino acids. V lost 7 bases to trimming and J lost 2 bases, with 17 bases between them. In germline, CDR1 is LNHDA, CDR2 SQIVND (reference sequence). This CDR3 reads CASTKTAGRNYGYTF. In nucleotides, the CDR3 is TGTGCCAGTACCAAAACGGCAGGGAGGAACTATGGCTACACCTTC. The whole variable domain, remainder taken from reference TRBV19 and TRBJ1-2, is DGGITQSPKYLFRKEGQNVTLSCEQNLNHDAMYWYRQDPGQGLRLIYYSQIVNDFQKGDIAEGYSVSREKKESFPLTVTSAQKNPTAFYLCASTKTAGRNYGYTFGSGTRLTVV.

This clone was observed a handful of times. This rearrangement joins TRBV2 to TRBJ2-7; weak D call: TRBD2 (6 bases). Trimming took 7 bases from V and 0 from J, leaving 13 bases between them. CDR3 length: 14 amino acids. In germline, CDR1 is SNHLY, CDR2 FYNNEI. As DNA, the CDR3 is TGTGCCAGCAACGGGGGAGTGCGCTCCTACGAGCAGTACTTC. Amino acid sequence: CASNGGVRSYEQYF. Combining the CDR3 with reference TRBV2 and TRBJ2-7 gives the whole variable domain EPEVTQTPSHQVTQMGQEVILRCVPISNHLYFYWYRQILGQKVEFLVSFYNNEISEKSEIFDDQFSVERPDGSNFTLKIRSTKLEDSAMYFCASNGGVRSYEQYFGPGTRLTVT.

The rearrangement joins TRBV5-1 to TRBJ1-3, with D unclear. The germline gives CDR1 SGHRS, CDR2 YFSETQ. Trimming left V 2 bases short and J 0 bases short, with 15 bases between. The CDR3 spans 17 residues. Written as DNA, the CDR3 is TGCGCCAGCAGCTTCGACGCGGAGACGATCTCTGGAAACACCATATATTTT. This translates into CASSFDAETISGNTIYF.

V is TRBV5-4 and J is TRBJ1-2; 12 nucleotides align to TRBD1. The CDR3 is 17 residues long. Trimming cost V 2 bases and J 7 bases; bases outside gene matches: 12. Looked up from germline, CDR1 is SGHNT and CDR2 is YYREEE (reference sequence). The CDR3 DNA is TGTGCCAGCAGCTTCCCCCCCGGGACAGGGGGCGCAAGTGGCTACACCTTC. This gives the protein CASSFPPGTGGASGYTF.

The V gene is TRBV9, the J gene TRBJ2-7, with D maybe TRBD2 (6 bases). Between the trimmed V and J ends, which lost 0 bases and 5 bases, there was a span of 15 bases. CDR1 is SGDLS, CDR2 YYNGEE, per germline. CDR3 length: 15 amino acids. CDR3 DNA: TGTGCCAGCAGCGTAGTAGGTGCGGGAAATAACGAGCAGTACTTC. The encoded protein is CASSVVGAGNNEQYF. The full variable domain, in which reference TRBV9 and TRBJ2-7 provide the parts outside the CDR3, is DSGVTQTPKHLITATGQRVTLRCSPRSGDLSVYWYQQSLDQGLQFLIQYYNGEERAKGNILERFSAQQFPDLHSELNLSSLELGDSALYFCASSVVGAGNNEQYFGPGTRLTVT.

The chain couples TRBV28 to TRBJ1-4; possible D gene TRBD1, 5 bases. V lost 6 bases and J lost 8, with 13 bases in between. Per the germline V gene, CDR1 is MDHEN and CDR2 is SYDVKM. There are 13 residues in the CDR3. The CDR3 protein is CASRSGTVEKLFF. The CDR3 nucleotides read TGTGCCAGCAGATCCGGGACCGTCGAAAAACTGTTTTTT.

The gene calls are TRBV28 and TRBJ1-1; D is perhaps TRBD1 (6 bases). V was pared by 2 bases and J by 10 bases, with 14 bases between. The CDR3 extends over 13 amino acids. Germline V gene sequence: CDR1 MDHEN, CDR2 SYDVKM. The CDR3 DNA is TGTGCCAGCAGTTTAGGGGGGCCGGGGAGAGCTTTCTTT. It specifies CASSLGGPGRAFF.

This clone showed up just a few times. The V and J genes are TRBV7-9 and TRBJ2-7, with D possibly being TRBD2 (6 bases). The CDR3 spans 12 residues. V lost 2 bases and J 6 bases, leaving 8 bases between the germline ends. The germline V gene has CDR1 SEHNR and CDR2 FQNEAQ (reference sequence). The CDR3: CASSLSGLEQYF. CDR3 DNA sequence: TGTGCCAGCAGCTTAAGCGGGCTCGAGCAGTACTTC.

The chain joins TRBV4-1 to TRBJ2-7; TRBD1 matches 8 bases. The CDR3 contains 15 residues. V shed 2 bases and J 2 bases; nucleotides not matched to a gene: 5. Germline V gene data show CDR1 as MGHRA and CDR2 as YSYEKL. CDR3 in DNA: TGCGCCAGCAGCCAAAGGACAGGGACGCCCTACGAGCAGTACTTC. Translating gives CASSQRTGTPYEQYF.

This clone came up once. The genes are TRBV5-1 and TRBJ2-7; tentative D call: TRBD1 (7 bases). CDR1 is SGHRS and CDR2 is YFSETQ in the germline V gene. The V gene lost 4 bases and the J gene lost 5 bases, with 22 bases spanning the gap. This CDR3 comprises 16 residues. The CDR3 DNA reads TGCGCCAGCAGCGATACTCCCAGGGGGAGGTTAGACGAGCAGTACTTC. This sequence encodes CASSDTPRGRLDEQYF.

This clone turned up a few times. The chain carries TRBV7-9 and TRBJ2-7, with D perhaps matching TRBD1 (6 bases). Trimming removed 5 bases at V and 4 bases at J, with 21 bases between. This CDR3 is built from 16 residues. Germline values: CDR1 SEHNR, CDR2 FQNEAQ (reference sequence). The CDR3 DNA reads TGTGCCAGCAGCATCAAGCTAGGCAGGGGTTTATACGAGCAGTACTTC. Translating it yields CASSIKLGRGLYEQYF.

The genes are TRBV6-5 and TRBJ1-5; 7 bases match TRBD1. CDR3 size: 13 residues. The V gene's germline CDR1 is MNHEY and CDR2 SVGAGI. Germline trimming cut 10 bases from V and 6 bases from J; bases unmatched to any gene: 9. CDR3 nucleotide sequence: TGTGCCACCGCGACAGGGCCAAGTCAGCCCCAGCATTTT. It codes for CATATGPSQPQHF.

This rearrangement joins TRBV27 to TRBJ1-1; possibly TRBD1 for D (6 bases). Per germline, CDR1 MNHEY and CDR2 SMNVEV (reference sequence). Trimming left V 3 bases short and J 4 bases short, with 12 bases between. This CDR3 contains 14 residues. DNA of the CDR3: TGTGCCAGCAGTTTTACGACAGGATCCACTGAAGCTTTCTTT. This encodes CASSFTTGSTEAFF.

This chain joins TRBV5-1 and TRBJ1-2; 8 bases agree with TRBD1. CDR1 SGHRS and CDR2 YFSETQ come from the germline V gene. The CDR3 is 16 amino acids. J gave up 6 bases and V 3 bases, and 13 bases lay outside the gene matches. Here the CDR3 reads CASSSTGQGALHGYTF. In DNA, the CDR3 is TGCGCCAGCAGCTCCACGGGGCAGGGGGCGCTTCATGGCTACACCTTC.

J is TRBJ1-6 and V is TRBV9; no clear D. This CDR3 has 16 residues. Germline-derived CDR1 and CDR2 are SGDLS and YYNGEE. Trimming stripped 0 bases from V and 9 bases from J, with 16 bases between. CDR3 loop: CASSVETAVGSSPLHF. The CDR3 coding sequence is TGTGCCAGCAGCGTAGAAACCGCAGTGGGGAGTTCACCCCTCCACTTT.

The J gene is TRBJ1-2, the V gene TRBV6-1; TRBD1 is a possible D gene (5 bases). Looked up from germline, CDR1 is MNHNS and CDR2 is SASEGT. The CDR3 has 15 amino acids. Trimming took off 2 bases at V and 2 bases at J, with 12 bases between the two ends. The CDR3 DNA sequence: TGTGCCAGCAGTGAACCGGAGGGACTAAACTATGGCTACACCTTC. Translated: CASSEPEGLNYGYTF.

The chain combines TRBV5-4 with TRBJ2-1; TRBD1 is a possible D gene (5 bases). The CDR3 covers 14 residues. The germline V gene has CDR1 SGHNT and CDR2 YYREEE (reference sequence). The V and J ends lost 5 bases and 2 bases respectively, with 11 bases between them. The CDR3 reads CASRDIDPYNEQFF. The CDR3 DNA reads as TGTGCCAGCAGGGACATAGATCCCTACAATGAGCAGTTCTTC. Full variable domain (outside the CDR3, taken from reference TRBV5-4 and TRBJ2-1): ETGVTQSPTHLIKTRGQQVTLRCSSQSGHNTVSWYQQALGQGPQFIFQYYREEENGRGNFPPRFSGLQFPNYSSELNVNALELDDSALYLCASRDIDPYNEQFFGPGTRLTVL.

This chain's CDR3 is CASSSGPSGTGELFF. The CDR3 nucleotides are TGTGCCAGCAGCTCGGGACCCTCGGGGACCGGGGAGCTGTTTTTT. This chain uses TRBV13 with TRBJ2-2, with D perhaps TRBD1 or TRBD2 (5 bases each). Trimming removed 4 bases from V and 5 bases from J, with 14 bases in between. The CDR3 spans 15 residues. Germline CDR1 and CDR2: PRHDT and FYEKMQ (reference sequence).

V and J are TRBV7-9 and TRBJ1-4, with D hard to call. With 1 base removed from V and 8 bases from J, the gap between germline ends came to 8 bases. CDR3 size: 13 residues. The germline V gene encodes CDR1 SEHNR and CDR2 FQNEAQ (reference sequence). CDR3: CASSLGVREKLFF. CDR3 in DNA: TGTGCCAGCAGCTTAGGGGTCCGGGAAAAACTGTTTTTT. The full variable domain, its missing parts supplied by reference TRBV7-9 and TRBJ1-4, is DTGVSQNPRHKITKRGQNVTFRCDPISEHNRLYWYRQTLGQGPEFLTYFQNEAQLEKSRLLSDRFSAERPKGSFSTLEIQRTEQGDSAMYLCASSLGVREKLFFGSGTQLSVL.

This chain connects TRBV16 to TRBJ1-3; 9 nucleotides match TRBD1. Per the germline V gene, CDR1 is KGHSY and CDR2 is FQNENV. CDR3 length: 17 residues. V was clipped by 1 base and J by 4 bases; unmatched bases: 8. Here the CDR3 reads CASSQFGTGSSGNTIYF. CDR3 bases: TGTGCCAGCAGCCAATTCGGGACAGGGTCATCAGGAAACACCATATATTTT.

This rearrangement joins TRBV2 to TRBJ1-1; D gene unclear. The CDR3 has 19 amino acids. Germline CDR1 reads SNHLY; CDR2 reads FYNNEI. V shed 5 bases and J shed 4 bases, with 29 bases lying between them. Written as DNA, the CDR3 is TGTGCCAGCAGTTTGTTTTTCTCCGGGAGACCTCTAAGGACCACTGAAGCTTTCTTT. Translated, it gives CASSLFFSGRPLRTTEAFF.

This clone showed up just once. The chain is built from TRBV6-6 and TRBJ2-7; D remains unclear. Germline values: CDR1 MNHNY, CDR2 SVGAGI (reference sequence). The CDR3 extends over 15 amino acids. Trimming cost V 0 bases and J 5 bases, with 14 bases left between them. The CDR3: CASSYSNSGFNEQYF. The CDR3 DNA follows: TGTGCCAGCAGTTACTCGAATTCCGGGTTCAACGAGCAGTACTTC.

The CDR3 reads CASSEDGYEQYF. In DNA, the CDR3 is TGTGCCAGCAGTGAAGACGGCTACGAGCAGTACTTC. This chain uses TRBV2 with TRBJ2-7, with unresolved D. This CDR3 has 12 amino acids. Germline lookup yields CDR1 SNHLY and CDR2 FYNNEI. The V end was cut by 1 base, the J end by 3 bases, with 4 bases between.

V gene TRBV7-9 combines with J gene TRBJ2-7, with D possibly being TRBD1 (5 bases). The CDR3 runs 14 residues. The V gene's germline CDR1 is SEHNR and CDR2 FQNEAQ (reference sequence). With 0 bases removed from V and 2 bases from J, the gap between germline ends came to 8 bases. The CDR3 is CASSLAATAYEQYF. The CDR3 DNA sequence: TGTGCCAGCAGCTTAGCAGCGACAGCCTACGAGCAGTACTTC.

V usage is TRBV28 and J usage is TRBJ1-1; no clear D. Germline V gene sequence: CDR1 MDHEN, CDR2 SYDVKM. This CDR3 region has 13 residues. Trimming shortened V by 7 bases and J by 1 base, and 10 bases separated the two germline ends. For the CDR3, the DNA is TGTGCCAGCATGCCTCTCCCGAACACTGAAGCTTTCTTT. Protein sequence: CASMPLPNTEAFF.

This clone showed up just a few times. J is TRBJ1-1 and V is TRBV7-2, with D unclear. V lost 1 base and J 0 bases, leaving 9 bases between the germline ends. The CDR3 extends over 15 amino acids. CDR1 is SGHTA, CDR2 FQGNSA, per germline. The DNA for the CDR3 is TGTGCCAGCAGCTTAGGTCCAGGCATGAACACTGAAGCTTTCTTT. Its protein product is CASSLGPGMNTEAFF.

The chain uses TRBV19 and TRBJ1-2; TRBD1 is a possible D gene (6 bases). The CDR3 extends over 14 amino acids. Per the germline V gene, CDR1 is LNHDA and CDR2 is SQIVND (reference sequence). Trimming left V 9 bases short and J 4 bases short, with 18 bases between. DNA of the CDR3: TGTGCCAGCCGCCTACAGGGTTTTTTCTATGGCTACACCTTC. It translates to CASRLQGFFYGYTF.

This clone was recorded only once. J is TRBJ2-7 and V is TRBV7-9; tentative D call: TRBD1 (6 bases). The V end was cut by 5 bases, the J end by 0 bases, with 11 bases between. CDR1 and CDR2 (germline): SEHNR, FQNEAQ (reference sequence). The CDR3 has 14 amino acids. The DNA of the CDR3 is TGTGCCAGCAGCCCCGAGACAGGCTCCTACGAGCAGTACTTC. Its translation: CASSPETGSYEQYF. The whole variable domain, remainder taken from reference TRBV7-9 and TRBJ2-7, is DTGVSQNPRHKITKRGQNVTFRCDPISEHNRLYWYRQTLGQGPEFLTYFQNEAQLEKSRLLSDRFSAERPKGSFSTLEIQRTEQGDSAMYLCASSPETGSYEQYFGPGTRLTVT.

This rearrangement joins TRBV5-6 to TRBJ1-5; weak D call: TRBD1 (5 bases). The CDR3 covers 15 residues. V lost 0 bases to trimming and J lost 6 bases, with 13 bases between them. Looked up from germline, CDR1 is SGHDT and CDR2 is YYEEEE. CDR3 nucleotides: TGTGCCAGCAGCTTGGGCGGCAGGGCGTCTCAGCCCCAGCATTTT. It codes for CASSLGGRASQPQHF.

The chain has TRBV5-4 and TRBJ1-5; D is unclear. In germline, CDR1 is SGHNT, CDR2 YYREEE (reference sequence). Between the trimmed V and J ends, which lost 4 bases and 7 bases, there was a span of 12 bases. The CDR3 is 13 amino acids. The CDR3 DNA follows: TGTGCCAGCAGCCCGGGGAGAGACCAGCCCCAGCATTTT. Translation gives CASSPGRDQPQHF.

The J gene is TRBJ1-1, the V gene TRBV7-8, with D possibly matching TRBD1 (5 bases). Germline V CDR1 and CDR2: SGHVS, FQNEAQ. Between the trimmed V and J ends, which lost 8 bases and 0 bases, there was a span of 13 bases. The CDR3 is 14 amino acids. The CDR3 region has the DNA TGTGCCAGCGGTTCCGGGGCATTGAACACTGAAGCTTTCTTT. It encodes CASGSGALNTEAFF.